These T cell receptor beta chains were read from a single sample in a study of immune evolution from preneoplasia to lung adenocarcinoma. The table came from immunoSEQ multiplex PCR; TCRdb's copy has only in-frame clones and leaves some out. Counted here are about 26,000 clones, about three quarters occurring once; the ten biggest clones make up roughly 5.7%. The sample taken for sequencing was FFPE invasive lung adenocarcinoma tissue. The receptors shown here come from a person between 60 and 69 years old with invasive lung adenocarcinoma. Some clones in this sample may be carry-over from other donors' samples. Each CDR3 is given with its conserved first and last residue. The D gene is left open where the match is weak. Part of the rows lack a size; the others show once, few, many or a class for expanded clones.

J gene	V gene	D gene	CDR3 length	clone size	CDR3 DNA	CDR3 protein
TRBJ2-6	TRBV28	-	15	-	TGTGCCAGCAAGCAGACTCACTCTGGGGCCAACGTCCTGACTTTC	CASKQTHSGANVLTF
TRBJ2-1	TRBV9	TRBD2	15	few	TGTGCCAGCAGCCTAGGGACTAGCGGATACAATGAGCAGTTCTTC	CASSLGTSGYNEQFF
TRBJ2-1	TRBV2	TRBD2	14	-	TGTGCCAGCACCCCAGGACTAGCGGGAGATAAGCAGTTCTTC	CASTPGLAGDKQFF
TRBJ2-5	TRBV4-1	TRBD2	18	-	TGCGCCAGCAGCCAAGGTGGGGGACCGGGAGGTCGGGGAGAGACCCAGTACTTC	CASSQGGGPGGRGETQYF
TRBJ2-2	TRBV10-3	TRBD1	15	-	TGTGCCATCAGGCGACAGGGGGCTGGCACCGGGGAGCTGTTTTTT	CAIRRQGAGTGELFF
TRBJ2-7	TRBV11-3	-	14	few	TGTGCCAGCAGCTTCGGGGGACAGACCAACGAGCAGTACTTC	CASSFGGQTNEQYF
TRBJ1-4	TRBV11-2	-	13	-	TGTGCCAGCAGCTTAAATCTGGCAGGGCCTCGGTTTTTT	CASSLNLAGPRFF
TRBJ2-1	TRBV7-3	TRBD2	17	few	TGTGCCAGCAGCTTAAAGTCGGGACTAGCGGGGAGCAATGAGCAGTTCTTC	CASSLKSGLAGSNEQFF
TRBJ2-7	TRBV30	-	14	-	TGTGCCTCCACGGGCAGGGGTCGCTCCTACGAGCAGTACTTC	CASTGRGRSYEQYF
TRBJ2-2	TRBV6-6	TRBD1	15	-	TGTGCCAGCAGTTATGGGACAGGGGCCACCGGGGAGCTGTTTTTT	CASSYGTGATGELFF
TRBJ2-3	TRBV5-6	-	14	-	TGTGCCAGCAGCCTGATACTAGTTGCAGATACGCAGTATTTT	CASSLILVADTQYF
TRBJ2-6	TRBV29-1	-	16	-	TGCAGCGTCACAGGGTACCTGAGCTCTGGGGCCAACGTCCTGACTTTC	CSVTGYLSSGANVLTF
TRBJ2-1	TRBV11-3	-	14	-	TGTGCCAGCAGCTCGGGGACCGCGAGCAATGGGCAGTTCTTC	CASSSGTASNGQFF
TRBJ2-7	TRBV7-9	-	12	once	TGTGCCAGCAGTCAAGGAACCTACGAGCAGTACTTC	CASSQGTYEQYF
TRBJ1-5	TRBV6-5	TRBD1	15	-	TGTGCCAGCAGTGGGACAGGGGTAACCAGTCAGCCCCAGCATTTT	CASSGTGVTSQPQHF
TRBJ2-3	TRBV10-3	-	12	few	TGTGCCATCAGTGGTGACTCCAATACGCAGTATTTT	CAISGDSNTQYF
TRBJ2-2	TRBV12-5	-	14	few	TGTGCTAGTGGTTCCCGGTCGGAGGGGGGGGAGCTGTTTTTT	CASGSRSEGGELFF
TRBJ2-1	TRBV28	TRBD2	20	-	TGTGCCAGCAGTTCGCGACGGCGTACGAAGCGGGGCAGCTCCTACAATGAGCAGTTCTTC	CASSSRRRTKRGSSYNEQFF
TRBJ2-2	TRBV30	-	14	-	TGTGCCTGGAGTGTTCTACAGAGAACCGGGGAGCTGTTTTTT	CAWSVLQRTGELFF
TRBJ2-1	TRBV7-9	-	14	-	TGTGCCAGCAGCTTAGAGGGGTTGGGTAGTGAGCAGTTCTTC	CASSLEGLGSEQFF
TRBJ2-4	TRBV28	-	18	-	TGTGCCAGCAGTTCGGGTCTAGCTTCGCTGGGATTGAAAAACATTCAGTACTTC	CASSSGLASLGLKNIQYF
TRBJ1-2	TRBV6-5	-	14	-	TGTGCCAGCAGTTACTTAAGTGGGGGCTATGGCTACACCTTC	CASSYLSGGYGYTF
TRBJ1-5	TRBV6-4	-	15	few	TGTGCCAGCAGTCGTTTCGGGGGTAGCAATCAGCCCCAGCATTTT	CASSRFGGSNQPQHF
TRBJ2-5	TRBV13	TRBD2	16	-	TGTGCCAGCAGTCCTACTAGCGGGAGAAACCAAGAGACCCAGTACTTC	CASSPTSGRNQETQYF
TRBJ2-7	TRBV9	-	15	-	TGTGCCAGCAGCGTAGGAGACACCGACTCCTACGAGCAGTACTTC	CASSVGDTDSYEQYF
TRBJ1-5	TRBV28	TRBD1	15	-	TGTGCCAGCAGACACGGGACAGGGAACAATCAGCCCCAGCATTTT	CASRHGTGNNQPQHF
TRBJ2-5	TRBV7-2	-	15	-	TGTGCCAGCAGCTTAAACGAGGGCGGGGCAGAGACCCAGTACTTC	CASSLNEGGAETQYF
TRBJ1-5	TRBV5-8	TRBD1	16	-	TGTGCCAGCAGCTCGCGGGGGACAGGTAGCAATCAGCCCCAGCATTTT	CASSSRGTGSNQPQHF
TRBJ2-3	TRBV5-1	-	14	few	TGCGCCAGCAGCCCCCCGACCGGCACAGATACGCAGTATTTT	CASSPPTGTDTQYF
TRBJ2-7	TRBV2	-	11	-	TGTGCCAGCAGTTTTCGGGTCGAGCAGTACTTC	CASSFRVEQYF
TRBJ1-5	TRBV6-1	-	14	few	TGTGTAGCAAGCAGAGAAATTAGCAATCAGCCCCAGCATTTT	CVASREISNQPQHF
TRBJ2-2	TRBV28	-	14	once	TGTGCCAGCAGTCCAGGACAAATCACCGGGGAGCTGTTTTTT	CASSPGQITGELFF
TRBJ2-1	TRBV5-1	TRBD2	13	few	TGCGCCAGCAGCTCTTCCGGGGGGTGGGAGCAGCTCTTC	CASSSSGGWEQLF
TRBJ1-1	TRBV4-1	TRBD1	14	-	TGCGCCAGCAGCCACCGGACAGGGGGAGTTGAAGCTTTCTTT	CASSHRTGGVEAFF
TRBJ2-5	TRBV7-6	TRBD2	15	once	TGTGCCAGCAGCCCCAGACTAGCGGGAGGGGAGACCCAGTACTTC	CASSPRLAGGETQYF
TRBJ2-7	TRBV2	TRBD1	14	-	TGTGCCAGCAGTGAAGGACAGGGGTGGTACGAGCAGTACTTC	CASSEGQGWYEQYF